This T cell receptor (beta chain) is drawn from a study of T-cell memory formation after mild COVID-19. Overall study context: There were largely donor-specific TCR clusters. Broader study findings: There was no confirmation that second-wave clones peaking on day 37 were SARS-CoV-2 specific. Some clones that responded were present in memory (sampled pre-infection), which suggests cross-reactive memory joined.

The CDR3 is 17 residues long. The trim removed 5 bases at V and 7 bases at J, leaving 14 bases unmatched. Germline CDR1 SGHTA, CDR2 FQGNSA. Of note for this clonotype: Its antigen is currently unknown.

It was 5'RACE with constant-segment primers that produced the TCR alpha and TCR beta cDNA libraries, which carried sample barcodes and UMIs. One entry per CDR3 protein, called by TCRdb with MiXCR from the 5' RACE reads. The table lists around 140,000 distinct CDR3 sequences, 25% of them singletons. This clonotype was sampled from an adult woman who had mild COVID-19 (a few samples of this study predate the infection). Cell type and time point are not known. The rearrangement links TRBV7-2 to TRBJ1-2; TRBD1 matches at 12 bases. Sequencing input: PBMCs or a T cell subset sorted from them (not recorded which). The DNA for the CDR3 is TGTGCCAGCAGCGTACTACTGGGACAGGGGGCGCAGCTTGGCTACACCTTC. This translates into CASSVLLGQGAQLGYTF.